The T cell receptor beta chain described here comes from a study of shared clonotypes between healthy human individuals. Sequencing used immunoSEQ multiplex PCR; TCRdb keeps in-frame clones, though not all of them. In the table there are approximately 1.9 million clones, 85% to 95% of which are singletons. Germline V gives CDR1 SGHDN, CDR2 FVKESK. This CDR3 has 17 amino acids. V shed 4 bases and J shed 5 bases, with 20 bases lying between them. As defined, naive CD8 cells were CD45RO-negative and positively selected for CCR7, with terminally differentiated effector memory CD45RA+ cells excluded. The receptor was derived from a man aged 18 to 29 in good health. Some clones in this sample may be carry-over from other donors' samples. The specimen sequenced was naive CD8+ T cells from PBMCs. This chain uses TRBV14 with TRBJ1-4, with no clear D. CDR3: CASSPSLEIEPNEKLFF. The CDR3 DNA is TGTGCCAGCAGCCCCAGTCTGGAAATCGAACCAAATGAAAAACTGTTTTTT.